The 7 T cell receptor beta chains in this list originate from one sample, sequenced in a study of Tregs in tolerant kidney transplant recipients (dated by TCRdb to the late 2010s). The library was built by means of the immunoSEQ multiplex PCR assay. TCRdb's version of the immuneACCESS table is confined to in-frame rearrangements and falls short of the full clone set. An unresolved V gene accounts for under half of the shortfall where checked; the remainder is of unknown origin. Present in this sample are tens of thousands of clones, more than 85% of which were seen just once. The ten largest clones add up to more than 1.5% of the sample. The transplants used related donors with nonmyeloablative bone marrow transplantation, and mixed chimerism in the human trials was transient. Material: CD4+ T cells from blood (PBMCs), obtained 12 months after the transplant. Every receptor here comes from a human patient who received a combined kidney and bone marrow transplant. Some T cells present after a transplant may be cells of the graft donor.

The J gene is TRBJ1-5, the V gene TRBV10-3; D ambiguous. The germline V and J ends were trimmed by 0 bases and 0 bases, with 9 bases remaining between them. CDR3 length: 16 residues. CDR1 is ENHRY and CDR2 is SYGVKD in the germline V gene. CDR3: CAISESGLYSNQPQHF. The CDR3 DNA reads as TGTGCCATCAGTGAGTCTGGACTGTATAGCAATCAGCCCCAGCATTTT.

The genes are TRBV7-3 and TRBJ1-2, with 7 bases lining up with TRBD1. After removal of 1 base from V and 0 bases from J, the junction contained 5 bases not matched to a gene. Germline V gene sequence: CDR1 SGHTA, CDR2 FQGTGA. The CDR3 totals 16 residues. CDR3 DNA sequence: TGTGCCAGCAGCTTAAGGCCCAGGGGGACTAACTATGGCTACACCTTC. This gives the protein CASSLRPRGTNYGYTF.

The chain is built from TRBV7-2 and TRBJ1-1; D is ambiguous. V lost 0 bases to trimming and J lost 1 base, with 6 bases between them. Per germline, CDR1 SGHTA and CDR2 FQGNSA. The CDR3 has 14 amino acids. As DNA, the CDR3 is TGTGCCAGCAGCTTAGCATACAGGAACACTGAAGCTTTCTTT. Translating gives CASSLAYRNTEAFF.

This clone was picked up a small number of times. The chain couples TRBV30 to TRBJ1-2, with TRBD1 matching over 11 bases. The J segment lost 6 bases and the V segment lost 3 bases, leaving 9 bases of the junction unmatched. This CDR3 has 15 amino acids. CDR1 GTSNPN and CDR2 SVGIG come from the germline V gene (reference sequence). Here the CDR3 reads CAWSAGDRGNDGYTF. The CDR3 nucleotides read TGTGCCTGGAGCGCAGGGGACAGGGGGAATGATGGCTACACCTTC.

The chain links TRBV7-8 to TRBJ2-1, with TRBD2 matching 7 bases. Germline CDR1 reads SGHVS; CDR2 reads FQNEAQ. Unmatched junction bases numbered 10, after V lost 5 bases and J lost 6 bases. The CDR3 length is 15 residues. CDR3 nucleotides: TGTGCCAGCAGCCGCCTGACTAGCCGGGGCAATGAGCAGTTCTTC. This translates into CASSRLTSRGNEQFF. Variable domain in full (rest from reference TRBV7-8 and TRBJ2-1): GAGVSQSPRYKVAKRGQDVALRCDPISGHVSLFWYQQALGQGPEFLTYFQNEAQLDKSGLPSDRFFAERPEGSVSTLKIQRTQQEDSAVYLCASSRLTSRGNEQFFGPGTRLTVL.

This clone was recorded once. The chain carries TRBV5-1 and TRBJ1-5, with TRBD1 identical over 7 bases. J was trimmed by 0 bases and V by 0 bases; bases with no gene match: 0. The CDR3 length is 15 residues. Germline V gene data show CDR1 as SGHRS and CDR2 as YFSETQ. The DNA for the CDR3 is TGCGCCAGCAGCTTGGGGACAGGTAGCAATCAGCCCCAGCATTTT. This gives the protein CASSLGTGSNQPQHF.

This chain connects TRBV28 to TRBJ2-1; D is unresolved. Trimming stripped 4 bases from V and 5 bases from J, with 12 bases between. This CDR3 is 14 amino acids long. Looked up from germline, CDR1 is MDHEN and CDR2 is SYDVKM. The CDR3: CASSSRRSNNEQFF. CDR3 nucleotides: TGTGCCAGCAGTTCTAGACGGAGCAACAATGAGCAGTTCTTC.